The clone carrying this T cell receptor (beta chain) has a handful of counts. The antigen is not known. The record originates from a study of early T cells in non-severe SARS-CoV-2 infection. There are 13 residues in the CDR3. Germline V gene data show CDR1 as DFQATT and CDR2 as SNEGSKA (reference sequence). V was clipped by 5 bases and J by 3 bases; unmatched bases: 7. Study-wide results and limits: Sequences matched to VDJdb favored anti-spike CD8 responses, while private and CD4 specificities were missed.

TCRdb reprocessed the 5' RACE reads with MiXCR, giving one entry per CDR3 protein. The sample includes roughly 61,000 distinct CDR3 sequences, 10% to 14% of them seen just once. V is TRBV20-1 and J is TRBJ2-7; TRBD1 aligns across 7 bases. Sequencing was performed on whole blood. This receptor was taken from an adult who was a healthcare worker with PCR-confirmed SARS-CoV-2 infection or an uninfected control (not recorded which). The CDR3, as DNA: TGCAGTGCTCACAAGGGGGCTGACTACGAGCAGTACTTC. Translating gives CSAHKGADYEQYF.